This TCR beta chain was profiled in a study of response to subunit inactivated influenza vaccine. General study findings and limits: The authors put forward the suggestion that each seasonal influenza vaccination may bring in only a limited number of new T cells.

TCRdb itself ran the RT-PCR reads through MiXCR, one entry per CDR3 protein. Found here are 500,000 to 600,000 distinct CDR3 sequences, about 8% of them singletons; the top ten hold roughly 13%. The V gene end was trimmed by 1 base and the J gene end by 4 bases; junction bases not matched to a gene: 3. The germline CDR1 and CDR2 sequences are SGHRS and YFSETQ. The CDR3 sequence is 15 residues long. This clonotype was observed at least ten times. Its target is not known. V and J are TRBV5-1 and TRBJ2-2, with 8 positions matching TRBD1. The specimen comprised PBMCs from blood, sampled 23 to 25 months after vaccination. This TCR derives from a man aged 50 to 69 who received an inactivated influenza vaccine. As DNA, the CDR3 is TGCGCCAGCAGCTTGAGACAGGGGCCCACCGGGGAGCTGTTTTTT. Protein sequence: CASSLRQGPTGELFF.